Sequencing of this T cell receptor (beta chain) was carried out in a study of T-cell memory formation after mild COVID-19 (dated by TCRdb to about 2021). Describing the broader study: Most TCR sequence clusters were specific to one of the two donors. T-cell clones expanding and contracting after mild COVID-19 in a couple of donors were tracked by longitudinal TCRalpha and TCRbeta repertoire sequencing. The cohort comprised two young, previously healthy adult volunteers, one female and one male. Paper-wide results and their limitations: Clones that contracted from day 15 to 85 showed balanced CD4/CD8 phenotypes, whereas a second wave of clones that expanded from day 15 to 37 leaned towards CD4+. Contracting CD4+ clones were found mainly in CM and EM memory subsets, while CD8+ clones were enriched in EMRA. Only a couple of mild cases were covered in the study, and larger cohorts including severe cases with pre-infection samples were considered necessary. The detection of some responding clones in pre-infection memory suggests that pre-existing cross-reactive memory T cells joined the SARS-CoV-2 response. SARS-CoV-2 specificity was not confirmed for the second-wave clones peaking on day 37.

Ficoll-Paque density gradient centrifugation was the method used to isolate PBMCs. In its sample, this clonotype was seen a few times. Its antigen specificity is not known. There are no base qualities to consult, and no much larger clone falls within one base. Sequencing was performed on an Illumina NovaSeq 6000. cDNA libraries for TCRalpha and TCRbeta were prepared by 5'RACE using constant-segment primers, with sample barcodes and unique molecular identifiers added. Trizol reagent was used to extract RNA from every sample. The libraries were amplified in two PCR steps, and the second step added a second sample barcode and Illumina TruSeq adapters. Libraries were sequenced on an Illumina NovaSeq with 2 x 150 bp paired-end reads. In the paper's pipeline: With migec v1.2.7, reads were demultiplexed and then collapsed into UMI-guided consensus sequences. Using mixcr v2.1.11, UMI consensuses were aligned to TRA and TRB V and J templates and then assembled into clonotypes. Clonotypes were classified as expanded or contracted when called significant by both edgeR and NoisET, with noise models trained on biological replicates. For edgeR calls, the thresholds were a false discovery rate-adjusted p below 0.01 and a log2 fold-change of 1. As an exploratory analysis of dynamics, PCA with hierarchical clustering was applied to max-normalized trajectories of the 1000 most abundant clonotypes. Separately sequenced CD4+ and CD8+ repertoires were used to assign the CD4 or CD8 phenotype of responding clones. The public reads were run again by TCRdb, first through fastp at Q25 and then through MiXCR, and only productive beta chains were kept. CDR3 protein sequences are deduplicated, and each keeps its most common genes and DNA. The V and J calls here are based on TCRdb, not the publication. The sample has hundreds of thousands of distinct CDR3 sequences on record, 15% to 20% of them singletons. The top ten clones comprise about 22% of the sample.

The source is a man in his late teens or twenties who had mild COVID-19 (a few samples of this study predate the infection). The sample titles of this study are shuffled in the database, so cell type and time point are left out; the donor was told from shared clones. Sequenced: PBMCs or a T cell subset sorted from them (not recorded which).

This receptor has the CDR3 CASSYVEGEAFF. The DNA sequence is as follows: TGTGCCAGCAGTTACGTAGAGGGGGAAGCTTTCTTT. The chain employs TRBV6-2 or TRBV6-3 and TRBJ1-1; a tentative D match to TRBD1 spans 5 bases. Reading the germline V gene gives CDR1 MNHEY and CDR2 SVGEGT. Inclusive of the bounding cysteine and phenylalanine, the CDR3 is 12 residues long. Of all the DNA, just the CDR3 is kept, 36 bases in frame from base 1. V and J lose 2 bases and 8 bases, and a span of 9 bases separates them.